This T cell receptor beta chain derives from a study of shared clonotypes between healthy human individuals. The data were produced by immunoSEQ multiplex PCR, yet TCRdb's version contains in-frame clones alone and is incomplete. Found here are 1.5 million to 2.5 million clones, over 85% of them singletons; the top ten hold 1% to 1.5%. Naive-designated CD8 cells lacked CD45RO, were positively enriched for CCR7, and omitted terminally differentiated effector memory CD45RA+ cells. The clonotype was recovered from a man younger than 30 in good health. Sequencing used naive CD8+ T cells sorted from blood.

The DNA for the CDR3 is TGTGCCAGCAGCCCCCCGTTAGCGGCCCAGGGGGTTGAAAAACTGTTTTTT. As protein: CASSPPLAAQGVEKLFF. The chain employs TRBV7-9 and TRBJ1-4; TRBD1 aligns across 7 bases. The CDR3 totals 17 residues. V dropped 5 bases and J dropped 7; count of bases not matched to a gene: 16. Germline assignment: CDR1 SEHNR and CDR2 FQNEAQ (reference sequence).